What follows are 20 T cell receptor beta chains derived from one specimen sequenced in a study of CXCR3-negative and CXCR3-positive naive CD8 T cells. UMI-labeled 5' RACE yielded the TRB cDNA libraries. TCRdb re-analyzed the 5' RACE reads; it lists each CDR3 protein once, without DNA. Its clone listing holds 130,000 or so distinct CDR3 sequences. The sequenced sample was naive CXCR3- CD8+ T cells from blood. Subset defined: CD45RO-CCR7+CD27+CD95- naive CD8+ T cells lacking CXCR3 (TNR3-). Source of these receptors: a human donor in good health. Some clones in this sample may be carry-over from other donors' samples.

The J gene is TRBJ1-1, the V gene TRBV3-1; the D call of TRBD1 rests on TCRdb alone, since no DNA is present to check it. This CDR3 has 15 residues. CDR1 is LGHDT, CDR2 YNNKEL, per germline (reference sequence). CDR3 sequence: CASSHASGGNAEAFF.

The CDR3 spells CASSLGQANYEQYF. The genes are TRBV7-6 and TRBJ2-7; lacking DNA, the TRBD1 call made by TCRdb goes unchecked. Germline lookup yields CDR1 SGHVS and CDR2 FNYEAQ. The CDR3 spans 14 residues. The variable domain in full, with the rest retrieved from reference TRBV7-6 and TRBJ2-7, is GAGVSQSPRYKVTKRGQDVALRCDPISGHVSLYWYRQALGQGPEFLTYFNYEAQQDKSGLPNDRFSAERPEGSISTLTIQRTEQRDSAMYRCASSLGQANYEQYFGPGTRLTVT.

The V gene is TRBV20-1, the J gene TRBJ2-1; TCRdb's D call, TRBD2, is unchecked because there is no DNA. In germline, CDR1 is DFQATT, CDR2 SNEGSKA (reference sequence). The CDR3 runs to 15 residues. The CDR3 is CSARDIGLHHNEQFF.

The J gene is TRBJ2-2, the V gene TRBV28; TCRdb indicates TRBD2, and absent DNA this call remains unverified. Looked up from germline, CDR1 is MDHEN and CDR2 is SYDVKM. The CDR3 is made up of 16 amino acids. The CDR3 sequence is CASTFGSITNTGELFF.

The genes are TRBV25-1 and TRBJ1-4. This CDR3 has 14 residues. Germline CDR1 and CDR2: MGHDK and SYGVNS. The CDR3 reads CASSERGYVEKLFF.

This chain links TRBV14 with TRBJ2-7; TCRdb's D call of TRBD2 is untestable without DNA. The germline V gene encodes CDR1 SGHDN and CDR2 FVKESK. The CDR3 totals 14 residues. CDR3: CASSQVRENDEQYF.

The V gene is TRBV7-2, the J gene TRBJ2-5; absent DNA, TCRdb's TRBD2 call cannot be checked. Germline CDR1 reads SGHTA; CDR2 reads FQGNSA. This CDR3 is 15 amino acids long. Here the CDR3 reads CASSLVGASGETQYF.

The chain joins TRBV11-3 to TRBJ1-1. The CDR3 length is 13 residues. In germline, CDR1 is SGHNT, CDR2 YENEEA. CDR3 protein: CASGGDGYTEAFF.

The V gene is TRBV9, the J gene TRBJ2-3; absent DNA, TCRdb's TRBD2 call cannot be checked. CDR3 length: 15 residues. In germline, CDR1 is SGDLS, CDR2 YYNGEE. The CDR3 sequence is CASSGGPPRTDTQYF. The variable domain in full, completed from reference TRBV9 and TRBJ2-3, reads DSGVTQTPKHLITATGQRVTLRCSPRSGDLSVYWYQQSLDQGLQFLIQYYNGEERAKGNILERFSAQQFPDLHSELNLSSLELGDSALYFCASSGGPPRTDTQYFGPGTRLTVL.

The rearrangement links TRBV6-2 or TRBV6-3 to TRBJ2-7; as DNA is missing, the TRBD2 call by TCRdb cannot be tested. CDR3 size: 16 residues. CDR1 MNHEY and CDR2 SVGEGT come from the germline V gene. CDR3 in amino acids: CASSRPGLDLTYEQYF.

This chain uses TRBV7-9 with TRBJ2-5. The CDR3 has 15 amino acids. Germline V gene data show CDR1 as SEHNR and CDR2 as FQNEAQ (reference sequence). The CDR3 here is CASSPVLGRQETQYF.

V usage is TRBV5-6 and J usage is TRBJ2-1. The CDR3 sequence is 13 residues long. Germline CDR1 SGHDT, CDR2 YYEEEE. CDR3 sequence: CASSLPGVNEQFF.

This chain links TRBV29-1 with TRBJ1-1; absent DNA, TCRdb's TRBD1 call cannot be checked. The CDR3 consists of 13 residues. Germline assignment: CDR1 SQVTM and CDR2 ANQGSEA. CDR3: CSVRTPGKTEAFF. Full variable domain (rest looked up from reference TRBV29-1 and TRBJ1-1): SAVISQKPSRDICQRGTSLTIQCQVDSQVTMMFWYRQQPGQSLTLIATANQGSEATYESGFVIDKFPISRPNLTFSTLTVSNMSPEDSSIYLCSVRTPGKTEAFFGQGTRLTVV.

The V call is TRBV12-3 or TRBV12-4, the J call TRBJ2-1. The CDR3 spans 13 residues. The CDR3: CANSVTQSNEQFF.

The CDR3 reads CASSLHTGELFF. The chain joins TRBV5-4 to TRBJ2-2. This CDR3 has 12 residues. From germline, CDR1 is SGHNT and CDR2 YYREEE (reference sequence). The whole variable domain, remainder taken from reference TRBV5-4 and TRBJ2-2, is ETGVTQSPTHLIKTRGQQVTLRCSSQSGHNTVSWYQQALGQGPQFIFQYYREEENGRGNFPPRFSGLQFPNYSSELNVNALELDDSALYLCASSLHTGELFFGEGSRLTVL.

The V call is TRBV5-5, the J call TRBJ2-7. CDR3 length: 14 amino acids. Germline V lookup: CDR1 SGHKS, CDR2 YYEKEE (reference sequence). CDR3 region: CASSLVSQTYEQYF. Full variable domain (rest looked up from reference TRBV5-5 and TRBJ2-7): DAGVTQSPTHLIKTRGQQVTLRCSPISGHKSVSWYQQVLGQGPQFIFQYYEKEERGRGNFPDRFSARQFPNYSSELNVNALLLGDSALYLCASSLVSQTYEQYFGPGTRLTVT.

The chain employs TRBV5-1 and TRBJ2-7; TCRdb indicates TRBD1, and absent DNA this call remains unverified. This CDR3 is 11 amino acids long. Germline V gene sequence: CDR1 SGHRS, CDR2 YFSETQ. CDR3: CASSPGDEQYF.

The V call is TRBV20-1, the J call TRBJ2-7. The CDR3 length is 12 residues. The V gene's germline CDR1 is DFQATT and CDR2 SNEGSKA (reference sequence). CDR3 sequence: CSARELTYEQYF.

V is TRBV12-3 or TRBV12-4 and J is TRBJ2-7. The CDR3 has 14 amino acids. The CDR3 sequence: CASSLGLARGEQYF.

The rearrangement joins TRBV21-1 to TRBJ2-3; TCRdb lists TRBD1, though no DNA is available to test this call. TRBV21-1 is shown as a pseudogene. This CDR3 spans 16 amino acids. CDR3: CASSKGGDRRGDTQYF.